The source of this TCR beta chain is a study of T cell responses to AZD1222 COVID-19 vaccine. V lost 5 bases and J lost 1, with 19 bases in between. The CDR3 extends over 17 amino acids. From germline, CDR1 is MDHEN and CDR2 SYDVKM. Generated by immunoSEQ multiplex PCR, the TCRdb table keeps only in-frame clones and is missing some. The sample holds about 160,000 clones, about nine tenths seen once. This TCR was sampled from an adult who received the AZD1222 COVID-19 vaccine. The V and J genes are TRBV28 and TRBJ2-3; no firm D call. The sequenced sample was peripheral blood, obtained 28 days after the second AZD1222 dose. The CDR3 DNA reads as TGTGCCAGCAGTGACTCAGCTCGGGTTCTTGGCACAGATACGCAGTATTTT. Encoded protein: CASSDSARVLGTDTQYF.